This TCR beta chain was documented in a study of CXCR3-negative and CXCR3-positive naive CD8 T cells. As for the study in general: Sequencing brought in 150 million or so TRB reads altogether, and each library got about 1.5 +/- 0.3 million.

CDR1 and CDR2 (germline): SQVTM, ANQGSEA. The length of the CDR3 is 13 residues. Broader study findings: Naive CXCR3-positive cells had TRB CDR3s more hydrophobic than those of CXCR3-negative naive cells. With surface CD5 comparable between naive subsets, TCR strength was estimated using properties derived from the TRB CDR3.

As for this clonotype: Antigen: not known.

5' RACE that incorporated UMI labels was used to prepare the TRB cDNA libraries. Reprocessing the 5' RACE reads, TCRdb reports a single entry for every CDR3 protein and omits DNA. The sample table includes some 54,000 distinct CDR3 sequences. Naivety in CD8+ T cells corresponded to a CD45RO-CCR7+CD27+CD95- phenotype. Sequences were obtained from naive CXCR3+ CD8+ T cells from blood. Subset reported: CD45RO-CCR7+CD27+CD95- naive CD8+ T cells expressing CXCR3 (TNR3+). This sequence joins TRBV29-1 and TRBJ1-2; the D gene TCRdb calls, TRBD1, cannot be checked with no DNA. This sequence originates from a human donor in good health. Some clones in this sample may be carry-over from other donors' samples. The CDR3 protein is CSVERQGANGYTF.